This T cell receptor (beta chain) was captured in a study of shared clonotypes between healthy human individuals. Broader study findings: Genetic and exposure-history diversity was limited by the few donors. Among the subsets, naive ones generally showed larger estimated richness than memory ones.

About this clone: Its antigen is unknown.

V lost 0 bases, J lost 8 bases, and 10 bases lay in between. Germline CDR1 reads SGHNT; CDR2 reads YYREEE (reference sequence). The CDR3 spans 13 residues. Donors were Caucasian adults residing in Nashville, Tennessee, USA. About 30,000 T cell genomes, or roughly 200 ng DNA, went into the sorted-subset replicate PCRs. Using immunoSEQ multiplex PCR, the repertoire was profiled, and TCRdb retains in-frame clones only, with some absent. This table holds 850,000 to 1,200,000 clones, more than 60% found once. This TCR came from a man in his late teens or twenties in good health. This chain connects TRBV5-4 to TRBJ2-3; possible D gene TRBD2, 5 bases. The sequenced sample consisted of memory CD4+ T cells sorted from blood. Subset described: CD45RA-negative fraction. CDR3 nucleotides: TGTGCCAGCAGCTTGGCGGGGTCTCCTACGCAGTATTTT. Encoded protein: CASSLAGSPTQYF.